This T cell receptor beta chain stems from a study of cytomegalovirus exposure and HLA in healthy donors (dated by TCRdb to about 2017). A note on the overall study: An earlier analysis of approximately 550 of the donors reported 250 to 300 Gb of sequence data and about 100 million unique TCR beta sequences from about 180 million T cells. Across approximately 420 genotyped donors of the cohort, an average of about 240,000 unique TCR beta nucleotide sequences per donor were sequenced, and roughly 20% of those sequences were non-productive. The study was designed to test whether signatures of past pathogen exposure could be identified by cataloging public T cell receptors. Donor age, sex, ethnicity and CMV serostatus were collected together with the repertoire data. Among the roughly 380 genotyped donors, approximately 77% belonged to the genetic ancestry cluster associated with self-reported Caucasian donors. Typing coverage varied by locus: roughly 629-640 donors for A, B, C, DRB1 and DQB1; approximately 560 for DQA1; nearly 610 for DPA1; around 450 for DPB1. An early release that covered some 630 HLA-typed donors contained around 330 gigabases of sequencing data and some 87 million unique TCR sequences. All discovery cohort repertoires had been generated on a single sequencing platform. To decide whether each TCR beta V gene segment behaved as functional or pseudogenic, an earlier analysis of fewer than 750 of the donors relied on high-throughput TCR beta sequencing. Rather than drawing on any new phenotypic data, the later analysis identified candidate immune exposures from TCR beta sequences and the way those sequences occurred across donors. Along with the approximately 650-subject first cohort, a separate validation cohort of around 120 different subjects was used. Using immunosequencing, the study profiled T cell repertoires from fewer than 850 subjects and related those repertoires to cytomegalovirus serostatus. Because of strong linkage in the cohort, a few DR-DQ haplotypes were treated as single units for association and clustering. HLA typing covered class I and class II loci at four-digit resolution. A later genetic analysis used genome-wide SNP genotypes for about 55% of the 666 donors, treating that subset as a discovery cohort. High-throughput TCR immunosequencing, statistical association of individual TCRs with disease status, and machine learning were combined to predict cytomegalovirus infection status. In a later analysis, previously published TCR beta repertoires from some 640 donors were re-analyzed and high-resolution HLA genotyping was added so that TCR occurrence patterns could be studied.

General findings and caveats noted by the study authors: A later analysis found that most CMV-associated TCR beta chains appeared HLA-restricted, with HLA associations seemingly driven largely by CMV exposure. A further reported finding was that TCR beta sequences accurately predicted the HLA-A and HLA-B alleles for most subjects in the first cohort. In a later analysis, the rate of TCR association differed among HLA loci, with DRB1 alleles having the most associated TCRs and HLA-C alleles having the fewest. Compared with the roughly 720-donor mean, donors in an Asian-associated ancestry cluster had fewer N-insertions in productive TCRs, according to a later genetic analysis. The classifier was reported to diagnose cytomegalovirus status with high specificity and sensitivity in both the original cohort and the validation cohort. A later analysis found that HLA-associated TCR beta chains were more clonally expanded and had lower generation probabilities than equally common non-associated chains. Across donors, most TCR sequences were observed very rarely, whereas some public TCRs were present in many individuals. In the study, around 150 TCR beta chains were listed as associated with cytomegalovirus. About 17 rarely observed V segments, including chromosome 9 orphons, were excluded from the earlier analysis of almost 600 of the donors because counts were too low. The presence/absence analyses assumed that sequencing depth was roughly uniform across donors, and that assumption may not be true. In an earlier analysis of about 600 of the donors, most TCR beta V segments appeared in productive rearrangements about 87% or about 30% of the time, broadly matching IMGT annotations. According to a later analysis, parvovirus B19, influenza, CMV and Epstein-Barr virus appeared linked to several top co-occurrence clusters. Immune exposure information for the cohort was limited to CMV serostatus. In vitro tests confirmed that a few of the cytomegalovirus-associated TCR beta chains recognize cytomegalovirus antigens. Specific HLA alleles were associated with 16,951 TCR beta sequences at a false discovery rate of 0.05 in a later analysis. Because HLA typing was missing for some donors at each locus, association tests included only the typed subset. Only TCR beta chains were sequenced in this cohort, and the absence of alpha or paired-chain data limited detectable features. Correlated functional status among segregating V segments might be attributable to linkage disequilibrium, but an unknown experimental factor could not be ruled out. The authors suggested that the approach could potentially be extended to other disease states and immunological phenotypes. In a later genetic analysis, a missense DCLRE1C variant was associated with V-gene and J-gene trimming of TCR beta chains, and the association was replicated in an independent cohort. When HLA alleles, especially DR and DQ, strongly co-occurred, attributing TCR associations to individual alleles was difficult. A cluster of highly shared sequence variants was judged likely to represent a technical artifact of the sequencing pipeline.

The cohort comprised around 700 healthy bone marrow donors. At the time of sampling, all cohort members were nominally healthy, though unrecorded immune exposures were likely present. The donor was CMV seropositive and belonged to the group of more than 250 seropositive cohort members. A peripheral blood sample was provided by each donor, and peripheral blood mononuclear cells were used for TCR beta sequencing. The Qiagen DNeasy Blood Extraction Kit was used to extract genomic DNA from the blood cell samples. In regard to this clone: What antigen it recognizes has not been identified. No much larger clonotype is one base removed from it; base qualities were not supplied.

The library was prepared using the immunoSEQ multiplex PCR assay. The multiplex PCR relied on a mix of 60 forward primers for TCR Vbeta segments and 13 reverse primers for TCR Jbeta segments. Amplification of the CDR3 region of rearranged TCR beta genes was performed with a multiplex PCR assay on genomic DNA. Amplified TCR beta libraries were sequenced as 87-base-pair reads on the Illumina HiSeq System. The published analysis was carried out like this. A later analysis counted about 80 million unique TCR beta chains across the 500 to 850 repertoires, and roughly 11 million of these chains were shared by at least two donors. Raw reads were error-corrected and collapsed into unique sequences with a nearest-neighbor algorithm that merged closely related sequences to remove PCR and sequencing errors. CDR3 sequences were aligned to IMGT reference sequences to assign V, D and J gene segments. For a sequence to be retained, at least a six-nucleotide match to both a V gene segment and a J gene segment was required. A rearrangement counted as productive if the CDR3 had no stop codons and remained in frame with V and J, and every other rearrangement counted as non-productive. Following IMGT convention, CDR3 was defined as the stretch from the second conserved V-encoded cysteine up to the conserved J-encoded phenylalanine. Sequences without an unambiguous match to a single V gene segment were excluded from the earlier analysis of about 640 of the donors. In an earlier analysis of a few hundred of the donors, a V segment was called functional when productive rearrangements were above 56.7%, and segregating when the standard deviation between donors exceeded 5%. A statistical classification framework was built for diagnosing cytomegalovirus status from the catalog of TCR beta chain sequences. In a later analysis, TCR nucleotide sequences were compared against IMGT/GENE-DB human TR gene sequences so that V and J genes could be assigned. The TCRdist pipeline was used in a later analysis to assign CDR3 sequences and most-parsimonious VDJ recombination scenarios. In a later analysis, each TCR beta chain was defined by its CDR3 amino acid sequence together with its V-gene family, and reads lacking a unique V-gene family were excluded. A later analysis removed several hundred highly shared, low-generation-probability nucleotide sequences to deal with suspected cross-contamination and a sequencing artifact. A later analysis calculated a clonal expansion index for each public chain from normalized within-repertoire ranks of inferred template counts. Generation probabilities in a later analysis came from a VDJ recombination model fitted to out-of-frame rearrangements, and those results were checked against IGoR. Hypergeometric tests were used in a later analysis to score TCR-TCR, TCR-HLA and TCR-CMV co-occurrence, with a repertoire-size bias correction applied to the TCR pairs. To estimate false discovery rates, a later analysis permuted the HLA or CMV assignments 20 times. In a later analysis, co-occurring TCRs were grouped using DBSCAN, with TCRdist sequence similarity added in when clustering inside HLA-allele-positive subsets. For co-occurrence clustering, repertoires with fewer than 30,000 or more than 120,000 public chains were excluded, along with roughly 5 repertoires with anomalous nucleotide sharing. TCRdb took this table from immuneACCESS and kept in-frame rearrangements with V and J called. Such tables lack part of the clones; where checked against another copy, unresolved V genes explain under half of the gap, and the rest is unexplained. That table supplies the V and J calls and clone size; D and trimming were determined from the DNA. Within this sample are just over 200,000 clones, with roughly 70% of them counted one time only. 2.6% of the sample goes to the ten largest clones.

The sample was PBMCs. The sequence came from a middle-aged man in good health and CMV-seropositive.

This receptor has the CDR3 CASSPSSGGPDTQYF. The nucleotide sequence reads as follows: TGCGCCAGCAGCCCTTCTAGCGGGGGACCAGATACGCAGTATTTT. The chain couples TRBV5-1 to TRBJ2-3; the central 10 bases match TRBD2. Trimming leaves V shorter by 4 bases and J shorter by 4 bases, with the junction holding 6 bases beyond the gene matches. Based on the germline V gene, the CDR1 and CDR2 sequences are SGHRS and YFSETQ. The CDR3, from cysteine to phenylalanine, totals 15 residues. The DNA shown is the 45-base CDR3, in frame from base 1.